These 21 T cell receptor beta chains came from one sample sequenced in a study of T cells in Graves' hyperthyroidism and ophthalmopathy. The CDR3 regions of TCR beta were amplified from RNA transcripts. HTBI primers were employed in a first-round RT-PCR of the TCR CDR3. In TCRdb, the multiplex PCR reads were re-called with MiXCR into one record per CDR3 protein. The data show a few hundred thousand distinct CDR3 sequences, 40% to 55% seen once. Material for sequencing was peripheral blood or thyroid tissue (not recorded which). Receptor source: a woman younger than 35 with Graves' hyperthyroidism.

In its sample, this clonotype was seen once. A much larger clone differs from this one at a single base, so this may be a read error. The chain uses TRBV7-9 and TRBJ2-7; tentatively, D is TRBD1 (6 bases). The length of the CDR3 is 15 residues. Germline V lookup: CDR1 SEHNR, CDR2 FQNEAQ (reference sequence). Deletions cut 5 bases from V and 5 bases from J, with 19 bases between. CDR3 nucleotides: TGTGCCAGCAGCCTGGGGGACAAGGGACACCACGAGCAGTACTTC. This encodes CASSLGDKGHHEQYF.

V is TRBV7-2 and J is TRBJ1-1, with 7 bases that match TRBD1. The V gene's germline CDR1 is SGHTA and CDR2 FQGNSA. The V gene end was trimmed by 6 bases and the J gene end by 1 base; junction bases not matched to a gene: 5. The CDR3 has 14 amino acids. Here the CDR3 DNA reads TGTGCCAGCAGGGGCGGGACAGCGAACACTGAAGCTTTCTTT. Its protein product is CASRGGTANTEAFF.

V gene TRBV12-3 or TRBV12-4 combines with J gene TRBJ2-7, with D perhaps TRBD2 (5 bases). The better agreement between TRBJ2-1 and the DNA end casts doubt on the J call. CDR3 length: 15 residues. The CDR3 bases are TGTGCCAGCAGGGCCTCACGGACTCCCAACAATGAGCAGTTCTTC. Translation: CASRASRTPNNEQFF.

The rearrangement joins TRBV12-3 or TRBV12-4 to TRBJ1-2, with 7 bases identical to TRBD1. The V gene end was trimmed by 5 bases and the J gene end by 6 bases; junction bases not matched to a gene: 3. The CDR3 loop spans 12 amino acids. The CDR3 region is CASSTGTDGYTF. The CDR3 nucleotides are TGTGCCAGCAGTACAGGGACAGATGGCTACACCTTC.

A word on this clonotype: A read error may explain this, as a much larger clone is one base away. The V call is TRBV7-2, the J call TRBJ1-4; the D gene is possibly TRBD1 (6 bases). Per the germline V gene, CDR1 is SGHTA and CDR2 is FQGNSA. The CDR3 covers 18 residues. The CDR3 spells CAGSQDRQAGLIREKLFF. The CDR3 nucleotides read TGTGCCGGCAGCCAAGATCGACAGGCGGGTTTAATCCGTGAAAAACTGTTTTTT.

In nucleotides, the CDR3 is TGTGCCAGCAGTTACATCCTGGGCAGGAACACCTTC. Amino acid sequence: CASSYILGRNTF. The chain carries TRBV6-5 and TRBJ1-2; D gene unclear. Germline V gives CDR1 MNHEY, CDR2 SVGAGI. There are 12 residues in the CDR3. The V end was cut by 2 bases, the J end by 12 bases, with 13 bases between.

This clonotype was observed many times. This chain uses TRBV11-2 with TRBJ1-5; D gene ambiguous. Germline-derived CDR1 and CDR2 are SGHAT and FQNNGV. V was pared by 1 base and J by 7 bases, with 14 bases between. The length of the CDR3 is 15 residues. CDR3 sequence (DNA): TGTGCCAGCAGCTTAGGGTGGCTGGGGAACCAGCCCCAGCATTTT. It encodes CASSLGWLGNQPQHF. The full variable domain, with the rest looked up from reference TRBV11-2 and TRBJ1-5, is EAGVAQSPRYKIIEKRQSVAFWCNPISGHATLYWYQQILGQGPKLLIQFQNNGVVDDSQLPKDRFSAERLKGVDSTLKIQPAKLEDSAVYLCASSLGWLGNQPQHFGDGTRLSIL.

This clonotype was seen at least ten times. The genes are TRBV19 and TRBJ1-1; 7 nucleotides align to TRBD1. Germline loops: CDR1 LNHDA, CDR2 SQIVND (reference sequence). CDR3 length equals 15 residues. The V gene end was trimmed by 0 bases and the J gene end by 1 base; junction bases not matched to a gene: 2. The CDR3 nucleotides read TGTGCCAGTAGTATAGAACGGACAGGGAACACTGAAGCTTTCTTT. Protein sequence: CASSIERTGNTEAFF.

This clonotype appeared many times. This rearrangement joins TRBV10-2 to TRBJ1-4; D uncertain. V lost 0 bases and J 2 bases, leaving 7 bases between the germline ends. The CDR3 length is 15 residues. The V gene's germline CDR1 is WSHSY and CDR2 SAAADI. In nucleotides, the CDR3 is TGCGCCAGCAGTGAGTCGACGGGGACTAATGAAAAACTGTTTTTT. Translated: CASSESTGTNEKLFF.

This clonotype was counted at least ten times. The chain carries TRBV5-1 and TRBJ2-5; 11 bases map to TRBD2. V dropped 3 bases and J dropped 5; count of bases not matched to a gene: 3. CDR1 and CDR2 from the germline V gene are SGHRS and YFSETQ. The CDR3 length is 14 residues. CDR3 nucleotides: TGCGCCAGCAGCTCGACTAGCGGGAAGGAGACCCAGTACTTC. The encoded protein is CASSSTSGKETQYF.

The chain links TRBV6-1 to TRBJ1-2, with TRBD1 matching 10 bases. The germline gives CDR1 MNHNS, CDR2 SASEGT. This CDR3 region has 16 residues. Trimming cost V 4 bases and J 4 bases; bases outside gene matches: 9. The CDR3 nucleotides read TGTGCCAGCAGTGCAGGGACAGGGGCCGCTCGCTATGGCTACACCTTC. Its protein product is CASSAGTGAARYGYTF.

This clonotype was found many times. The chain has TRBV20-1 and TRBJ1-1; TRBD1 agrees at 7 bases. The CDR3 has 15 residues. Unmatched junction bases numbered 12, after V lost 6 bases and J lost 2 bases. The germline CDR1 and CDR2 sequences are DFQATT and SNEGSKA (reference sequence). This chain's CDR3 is CSARGARDSNTEAFF. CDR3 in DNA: TGCAGTGCCCGTGGCGCCCGGGACAGCAACACTGAAGCTTTCTTT.

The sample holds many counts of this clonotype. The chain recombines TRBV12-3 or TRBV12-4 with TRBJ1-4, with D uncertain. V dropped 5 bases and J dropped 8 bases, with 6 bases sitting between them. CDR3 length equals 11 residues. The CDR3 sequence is CASSQTEKLFF. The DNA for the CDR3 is TGTGCCAGCAGTCAGACCGAAAAACTGTTTTTT.

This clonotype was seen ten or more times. CDR3 region: CASTIGGEGSNQPQHF. As DNA, the CDR3 is TGTGCCAGCACCATCGGGGGGGAAGGGAGCAATCAGCCCCAGCATTTT. The V call is TRBV27, the J call TRBJ1-5; maybe TRBD1 (5 bases). The V gene lost 7 bases and the J gene lost 1 base, with 17 bases spanning the gap. The length of the CDR3 is 16 residues. In germline, CDR1 is MNHEY, CDR2 SMNVEV (reference sequence).

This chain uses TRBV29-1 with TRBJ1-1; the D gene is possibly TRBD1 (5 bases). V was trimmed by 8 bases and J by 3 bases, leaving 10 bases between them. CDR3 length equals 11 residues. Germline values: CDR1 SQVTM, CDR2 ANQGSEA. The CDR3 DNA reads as TGCAGCTTATTGACAGACACTGAAGCTTTCTTT. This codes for CSLLTDTEAFF. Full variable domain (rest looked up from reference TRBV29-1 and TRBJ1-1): SAVISQKPSRDICQRGTSLTIQCQVDSQVTMMFWYRQQPGQSLTLIATANQGSEATYESGFVIDKFPISRPNLTFSTLTVSNMSPEDSSIYLCSLLTDTEAFFGQGTRLTVV.

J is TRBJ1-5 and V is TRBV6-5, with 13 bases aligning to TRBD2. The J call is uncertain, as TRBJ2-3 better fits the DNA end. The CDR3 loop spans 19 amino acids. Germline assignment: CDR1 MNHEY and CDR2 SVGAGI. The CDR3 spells CASSKGRTSGSVGADTQYF. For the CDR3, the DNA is TGTGCCAGCAGTAAAGGTCGGACTAGCGGGAGCGTGGGCGCAGATACGCAGTATTTT.

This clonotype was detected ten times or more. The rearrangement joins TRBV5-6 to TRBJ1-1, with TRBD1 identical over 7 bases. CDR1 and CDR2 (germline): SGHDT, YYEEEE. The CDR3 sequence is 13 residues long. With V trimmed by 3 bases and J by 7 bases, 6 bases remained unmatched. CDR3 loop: CASSSSGGGEAFF. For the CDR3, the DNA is TGTGCCAGCAGCTCCTCAGGGGGAGGTGAAGCTTTCTTT.

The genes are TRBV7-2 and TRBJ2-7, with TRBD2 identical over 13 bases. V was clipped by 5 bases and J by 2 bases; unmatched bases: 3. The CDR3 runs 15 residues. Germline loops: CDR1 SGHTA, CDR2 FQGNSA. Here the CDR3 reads CASSGTSGTPYEQYF. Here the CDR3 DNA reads TGTGCCAGCAGCGGGACTAGCGGGACCCCCTACGAGCAGTACTTC.

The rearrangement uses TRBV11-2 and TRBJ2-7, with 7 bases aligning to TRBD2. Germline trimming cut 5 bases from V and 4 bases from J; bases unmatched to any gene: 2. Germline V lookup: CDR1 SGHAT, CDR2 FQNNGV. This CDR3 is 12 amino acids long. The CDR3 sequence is CASSVSGYEQYF. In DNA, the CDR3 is TGTGCCAGCAGCGTTAGCGGGTACGAGCAGTACTTC.

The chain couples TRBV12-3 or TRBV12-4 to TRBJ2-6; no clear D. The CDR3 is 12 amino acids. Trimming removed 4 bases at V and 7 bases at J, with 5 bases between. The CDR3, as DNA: TGTGCCAGCAGTTGGGTAGCCAACGTCCTGACTTTC. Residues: CASSWVANVLTF.

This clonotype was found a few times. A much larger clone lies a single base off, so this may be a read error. CDR3: CAISERANTDTQYF. The CDR3 coding sequence is TGTGCCATCAGTGAGAGGGCCAACACAGATACGCAGTATTTT. This rearrangement joins TRBV10-3 to TRBJ2-3; D not certain. Trimming removed 2 bases at V and 2 bases at J, with 8 bases between. CDR1 is ENHRY and CDR2 is SYGVKD in the germline V gene. CDR3 length: 14 amino acids.